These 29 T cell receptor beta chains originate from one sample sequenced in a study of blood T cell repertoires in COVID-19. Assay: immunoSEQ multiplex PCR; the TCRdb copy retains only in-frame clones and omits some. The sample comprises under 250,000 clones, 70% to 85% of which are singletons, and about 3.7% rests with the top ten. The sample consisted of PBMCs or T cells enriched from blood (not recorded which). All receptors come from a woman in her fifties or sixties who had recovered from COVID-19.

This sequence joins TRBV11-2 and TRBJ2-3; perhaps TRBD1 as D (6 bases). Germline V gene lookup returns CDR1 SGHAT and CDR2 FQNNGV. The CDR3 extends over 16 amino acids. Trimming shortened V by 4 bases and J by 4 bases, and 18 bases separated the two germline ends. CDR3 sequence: CASSSHSTGSPDTQYF. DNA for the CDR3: TGTGCCAGCAGCTCCCACTCCACAGGGTCCCCAGATACGCAGTATTTT.

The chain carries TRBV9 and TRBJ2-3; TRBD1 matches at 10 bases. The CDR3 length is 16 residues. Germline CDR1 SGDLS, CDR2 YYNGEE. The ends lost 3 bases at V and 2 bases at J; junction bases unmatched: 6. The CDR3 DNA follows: TGTGCCAGCAGCGACTCCGGGACAGGGGTCACAGATACGCAGTATTTT. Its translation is CASSDSGTGVTDTQYF.

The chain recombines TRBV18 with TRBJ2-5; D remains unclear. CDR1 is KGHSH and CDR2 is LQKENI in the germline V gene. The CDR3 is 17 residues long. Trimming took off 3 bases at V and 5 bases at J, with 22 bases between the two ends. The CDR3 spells CASSPSVAPSGSETQYF. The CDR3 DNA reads TGTGCCAGCTCACCCTCGGTAGCTCCCAGTGGGTCGGAGACCCAGTACTTC. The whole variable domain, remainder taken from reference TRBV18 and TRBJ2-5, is NAGVMQNPRHLVRRRGQEARLRCSPMKGHSHVYWYRQLPEEGLKFMVYLQKENIIDESGMPKERFSAEFPKEGPSILRIQQVVRGDSAAYFCASSPSVAPSGSETQYFGPGTRLLVL.

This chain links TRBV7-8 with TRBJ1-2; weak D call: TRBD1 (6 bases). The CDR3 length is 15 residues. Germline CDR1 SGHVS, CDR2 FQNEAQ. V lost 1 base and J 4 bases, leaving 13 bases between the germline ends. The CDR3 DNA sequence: TGTGCCAGCAGCTTAGGTCAGGGGCAGGGCTATGGCTACACCTTC. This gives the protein CASSLGQGQGYGYTF.

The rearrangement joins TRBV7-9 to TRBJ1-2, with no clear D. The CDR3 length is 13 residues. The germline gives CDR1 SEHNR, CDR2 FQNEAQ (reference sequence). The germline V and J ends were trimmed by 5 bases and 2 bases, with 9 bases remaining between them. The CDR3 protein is CASSVLQNYGYTF. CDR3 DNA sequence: TGTGCCAGCAGCGTGCTCCAGAACTATGGCTACACCTTC.

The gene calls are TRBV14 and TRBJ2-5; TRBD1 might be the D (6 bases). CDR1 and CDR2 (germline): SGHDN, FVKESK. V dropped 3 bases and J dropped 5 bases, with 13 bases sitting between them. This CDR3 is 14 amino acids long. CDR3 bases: TGTGCCAGCAGCCAGGGGACAATGAGGGAGACCCAGTACTTC. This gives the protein CASSQGTMRETQYF.

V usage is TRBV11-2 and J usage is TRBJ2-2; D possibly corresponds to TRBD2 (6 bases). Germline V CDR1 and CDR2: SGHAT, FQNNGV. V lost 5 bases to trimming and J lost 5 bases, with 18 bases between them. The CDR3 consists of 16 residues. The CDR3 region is CASSKEPSVGTGELFF. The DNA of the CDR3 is TGTGCCAGCAGCAAAGAGCCTAGCGTGGGTACCGGGGAGCTGTTTTTT.

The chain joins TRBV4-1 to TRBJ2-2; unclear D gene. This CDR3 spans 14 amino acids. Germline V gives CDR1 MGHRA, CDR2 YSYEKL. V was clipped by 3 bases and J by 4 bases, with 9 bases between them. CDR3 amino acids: CASSQATFTGELFF. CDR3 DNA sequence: TGCGCCAGCAGCCAGGCCACGTTCACCGGGGAGCTGTTTTTT.

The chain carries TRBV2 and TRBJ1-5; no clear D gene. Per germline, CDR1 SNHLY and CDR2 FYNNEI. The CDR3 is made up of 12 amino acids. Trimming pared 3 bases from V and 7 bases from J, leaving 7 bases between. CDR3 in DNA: TGTGCCAGCAGTGAGGAGAGACAGCCCCAGCATTTT. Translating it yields CASSEERQPQHF.

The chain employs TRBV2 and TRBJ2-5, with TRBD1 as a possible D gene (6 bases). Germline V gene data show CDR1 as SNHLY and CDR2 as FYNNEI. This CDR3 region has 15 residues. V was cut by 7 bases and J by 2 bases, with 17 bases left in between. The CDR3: CASTRRGSFQETQYF. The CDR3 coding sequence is TGTGCCAGCACCCGTAGGGGGAGTTTTCAAGAGACCCAGTACTTC. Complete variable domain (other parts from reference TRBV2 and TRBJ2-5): EPEVTQTPSHQVTQMGQEVILRCVPISNHLYFYWYRQILGQKVEFLVSFYNNEISEKSEIFDDQFSVERPDGSNFTLKIRSTKLEDSAMYFCASTRRGSFQETQYFGPGTRLLVL.

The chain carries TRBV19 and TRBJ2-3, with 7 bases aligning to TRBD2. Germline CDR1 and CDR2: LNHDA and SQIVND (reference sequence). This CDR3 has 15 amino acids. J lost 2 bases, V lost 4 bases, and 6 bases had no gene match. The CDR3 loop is CASSRGGSYTDTQYF. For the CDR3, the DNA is TGTGCCAGTAGTAGGGGCGGGAGTTACACAGATACGCAGTATTTT.

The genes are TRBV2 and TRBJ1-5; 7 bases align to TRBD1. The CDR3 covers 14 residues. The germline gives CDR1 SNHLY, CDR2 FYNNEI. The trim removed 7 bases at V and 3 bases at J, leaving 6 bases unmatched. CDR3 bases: TGTGCCAGCACGAGACAGGGTACCAATCAGCCCCAGCATTTT. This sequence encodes CASTRQGTNQPQHF.

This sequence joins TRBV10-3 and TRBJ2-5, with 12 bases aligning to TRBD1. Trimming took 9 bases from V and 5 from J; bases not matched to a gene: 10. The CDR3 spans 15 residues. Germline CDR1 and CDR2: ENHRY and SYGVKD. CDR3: CAIKKGQGAKETQYF. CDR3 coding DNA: TGTGCCATTAAAAAGGGACAGGGGGCTAAGGAGACCCAGTACTTC.

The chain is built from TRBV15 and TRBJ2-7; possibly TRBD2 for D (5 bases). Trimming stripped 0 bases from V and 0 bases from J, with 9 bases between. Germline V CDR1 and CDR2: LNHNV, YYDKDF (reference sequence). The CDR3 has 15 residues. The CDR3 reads CATSRDPGFSYEQYF. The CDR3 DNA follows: TGTGCCACCAGCAGAGATCCGGGGTTCTCCTACGAGCAGTACTTC.

The CDR3 is CASRRTGTSSYEQFF. The DNA of the CDR3 is TGTGCCAGCAGGAGGACCGGGACTAGTTCATATGAGCAGTTCTTC. V and J are TRBV7-8 and TRBJ2-1, with 8 bases identical to TRBD2. J lost 8 bases, V lost 6 bases, and 12 bases had no gene match. The CDR3 covers 15 residues. Germline CDR1 is SGHVS and CDR2 is FQNEAQ.

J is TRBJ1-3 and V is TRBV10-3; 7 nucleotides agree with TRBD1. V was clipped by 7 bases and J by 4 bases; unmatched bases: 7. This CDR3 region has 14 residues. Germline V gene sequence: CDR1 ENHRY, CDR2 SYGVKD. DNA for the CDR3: TGTGCCATCACCTCGACAGGGTTAGGAAACACCATATATTTT. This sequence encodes CAITSTGLGNTIYF.

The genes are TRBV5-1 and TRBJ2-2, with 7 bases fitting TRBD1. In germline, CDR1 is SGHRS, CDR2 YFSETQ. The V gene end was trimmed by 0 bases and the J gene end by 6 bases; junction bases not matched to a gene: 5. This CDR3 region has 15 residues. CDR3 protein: CASSLGDRVSGELFF. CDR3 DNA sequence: TGCGCCAGCAGCTTGGGAGACAGGGTGTCCGGGGAGCTGTTTTTT.

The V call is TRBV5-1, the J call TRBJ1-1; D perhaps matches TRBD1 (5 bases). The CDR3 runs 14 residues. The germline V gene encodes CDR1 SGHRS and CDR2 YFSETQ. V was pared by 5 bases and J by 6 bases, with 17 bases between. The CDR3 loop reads CASSSTSGPPEAFF. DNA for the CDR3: TGCGCCAGCAGTTCTACCTCAGGGCCCCCTGAAGCTTTCTTT.

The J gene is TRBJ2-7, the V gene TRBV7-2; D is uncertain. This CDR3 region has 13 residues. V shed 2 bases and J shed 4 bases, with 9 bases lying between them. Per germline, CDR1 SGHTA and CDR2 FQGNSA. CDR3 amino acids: CASSLRSRYEQYF. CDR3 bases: TGTGCCAGCAGCTTACGGAGTCGGTACGAGCAGTACTTC. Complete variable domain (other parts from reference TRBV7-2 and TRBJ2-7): GAGVSQSPSNKVTEKGKDVELRCDPISGHTALYWYRQSLGQGLEFLIYFQGNSAPDKSGLPSDRFSAERTGGSVSTLTIQRTQQEDSAVYLCASSLRSRYEQYFGPGTRLTVT.

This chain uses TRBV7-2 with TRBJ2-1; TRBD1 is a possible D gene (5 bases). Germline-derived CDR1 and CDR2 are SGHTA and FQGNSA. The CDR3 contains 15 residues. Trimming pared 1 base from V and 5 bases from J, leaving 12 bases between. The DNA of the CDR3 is TGTGCCAGCAGCTTAGAGGGGTCTAGGCACAATGAGCAGTTCTTC. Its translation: CASSLEGSRHNEQFF.

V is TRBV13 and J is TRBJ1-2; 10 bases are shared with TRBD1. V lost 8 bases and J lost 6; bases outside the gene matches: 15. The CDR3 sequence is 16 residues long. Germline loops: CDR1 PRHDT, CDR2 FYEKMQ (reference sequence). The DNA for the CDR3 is TGTGCCAGCGGGGAGCACGGGACAGGGGTTAGGAATGGCTACACCTTC. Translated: CASGEHGTGVRNGYTF.

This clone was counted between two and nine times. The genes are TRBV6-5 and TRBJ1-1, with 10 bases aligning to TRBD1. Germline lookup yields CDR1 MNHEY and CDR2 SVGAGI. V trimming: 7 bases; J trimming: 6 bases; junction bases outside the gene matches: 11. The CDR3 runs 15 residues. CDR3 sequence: CASTLFGQGGAEAFF. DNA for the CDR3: TGTGCCAGCACCCTCTTCGGACAGGGGGGGGCTGAAGCTTTCTTT.

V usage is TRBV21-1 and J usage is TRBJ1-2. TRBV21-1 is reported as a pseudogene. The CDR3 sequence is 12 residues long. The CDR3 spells CASSKGLFFSAF. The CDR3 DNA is TGTGCCAGCAGCAAAGGACTCTTCTTCTCCGCCTTC.

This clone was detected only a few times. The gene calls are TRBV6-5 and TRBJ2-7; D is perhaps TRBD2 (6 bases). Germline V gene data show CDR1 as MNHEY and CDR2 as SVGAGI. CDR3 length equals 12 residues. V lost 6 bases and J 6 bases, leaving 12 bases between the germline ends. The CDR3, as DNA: TGTGCCAGCAGCCAGCGGAGGGGCGAGCAGTACTTC. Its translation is CASSQRRGEQYF.

CDR3 sequence reads: CASSLGGQGWPHSGYTF. For the CDR3, the DNA is TGTGCCAGCAGTTTAGGGGGACAGGGATGGCCCCACTCTGGCTACACCTTC. The J gene is TRBJ1-2, the V gene TRBV27, with 9 bases lining up with TRBD1. Unmatched junction bases numbered 14, after V lost 2 bases and J lost 7 bases. This CDR3 contains 17 residues. Germline loops: CDR1 MNHEY, CDR2 SMNVEV (reference sequence).

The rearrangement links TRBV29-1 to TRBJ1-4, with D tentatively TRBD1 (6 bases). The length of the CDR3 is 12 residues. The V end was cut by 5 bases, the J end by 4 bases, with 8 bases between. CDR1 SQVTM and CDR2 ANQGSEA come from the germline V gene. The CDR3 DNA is TGCAGCGTTCGCAGGGGTAATGAAAAACTGTTTTTT. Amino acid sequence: CSVRRGNEKLFF.

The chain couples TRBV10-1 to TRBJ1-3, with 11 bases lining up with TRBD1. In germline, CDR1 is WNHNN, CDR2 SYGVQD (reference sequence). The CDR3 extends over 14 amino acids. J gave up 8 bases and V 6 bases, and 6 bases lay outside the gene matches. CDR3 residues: CASRNPGQGDTIYF. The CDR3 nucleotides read TGCGCCAGCAGGAATCCGGGACAGGGGGACACCATATATTTT.

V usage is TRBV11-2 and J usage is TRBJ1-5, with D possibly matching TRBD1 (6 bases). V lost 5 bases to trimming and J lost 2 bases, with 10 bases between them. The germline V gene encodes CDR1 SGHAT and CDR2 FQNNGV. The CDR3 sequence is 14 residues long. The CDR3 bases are TGTGCCAGCAGCGTCAACAGGGGCAATCAGCCCCAGCATTTT. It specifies CASSVNRGNQPQHF. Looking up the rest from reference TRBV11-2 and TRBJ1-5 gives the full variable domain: EAGVAQSPRYKIIEKRQSVAFWCNPISGHATLYWYQQILGQGPKLLIQFQNNGVVDDSQLPKDRFSAERLKGVDSTLKIQPAKLEDSAVYLCASSVNRGNQPQHFGDGTRLSIL.

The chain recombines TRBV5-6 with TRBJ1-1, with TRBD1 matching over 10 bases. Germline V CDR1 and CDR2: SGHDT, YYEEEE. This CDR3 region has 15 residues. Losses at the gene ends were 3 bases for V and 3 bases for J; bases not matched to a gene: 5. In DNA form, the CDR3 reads TGTGCCAGCAGCTGGGGGACAGGGGATCACACTGAAGCTTTCTTT. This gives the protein CASSWGTGDHTEAFF.